This T cell receptor (beta chain) was captured by sequencing in a study of early T cells in non-severe SARS-CoV-2 infection. Looking at the study overall: RNA in bulk from unsorted whole blood was sequenced, and chains were unpaired. Overall study results and limits: In VDJdb matching, anti-spike CD8 responses were favored while private and CD4 specificities went missing.

The V gene end was trimmed by 4 bases and the J gene end by 2 bases; junction bases not matched to a gene: 3. The CDR3 spans 15 residues. Germline loops: CDR1 SGHDN, CDR2 FVKESK. Comment on this clonotype: Its antigen is as yet unknown.

In the library, individual cDNA molecules carried attached unique molecular identifiers. TCRdb recomputed calls from the 5' RACE reads with MiXCR, one row per CDR3 protein. The data hold fewer than 100,000 distinct CDR3 sequences, with around 5.6% observed a single time. The chain uses TRBV14 and TRBJ2-1; 9 bases agree with TRBD1. The sample consisted of whole blood. This TCR came from an adult who was a healthcare worker with PCR-confirmed SARS-CoV-2 infection or an uninfected control (not recorded which). CDR3 in DNA: TGTGCCAGCAGCCCAGACAGGGGGGCCTACAATGAGCAGTTCTTC. It encodes CASSPDRGAYNEQFF.